One sample yielded the 24 T cell receptor beta chains listed below, sequenced in a study of T cell responses to AZD1222 COVID-19 vaccine. Profiling relied on immunoSEQ multiplex PCR, and the TCRdb table lists in-frame clones only, not all of them. The sample contains 250,000 to 300,000 clones, roughly 93% of which appear only once. This specimen consisted of peripheral blood, obtained 28 days after the second AZD1222 dose. The receptors derive from an adult who received the AZD1222 COVID-19 vaccine.

The chain couples TRBV2 to TRBJ1-1; 7 positions agree with TRBD1. Germline assignment: CDR1 SNHLY and CDR2 FYNNEI. Trimming removed 8 bases from V and 5 bases from J; junction bases left unmatched: 5. This CDR3 region has 12 residues. CDR3 nucleotides: TGTGCCAGCCTACAGGGGAATACTGAAGCTTTCTTT. Its protein is CASLQGNTEAFF.

This chain connects TRBV19 to TRBJ1-6; D is undetermined. The CDR3 length is 13 residues. Trimming pared 4 bases from V and 11 bases from J, leaving 12 bases between. CDR1 is LNHDA and CDR2 is SQIVND in the germline V gene (reference sequence). The CDR3 reads CASSKEGRTPLHF. CDR3 in DNA: TGTGCCAGTAGTAAGGAGGGTAGAACACCCCTCCACTTT.

The chain employs TRBV25-1 and TRBJ2-7; no definite D call. This CDR3 region has 13 residues. Deletions cut 2 bases from V and 5 bases from J, with 10 bases between. Germline CDR1 is MGHDK and CDR2 is SYGVNS. CDR3 DNA sequence: TGTGCCAGCAGTGAAAGCCCCCTCCACGAGCAGTACTTC. Its protein is CASSESPLHEQYF.

V gene TRBV5-1 combines with J gene TRBJ1-1, with TRBD1 matching over 11 bases. Germline-derived CDR1 and CDR2 are SGHRS and YFSETQ. The CDR3 has 13 amino acids. The V segment lost 6 bases and the J segment 4 bases; nucleotides outside the gene matches: 2. CDR3 in amino acids: CASTGTGGTEAFF. CDR3 DNA sequence: TGCGCCAGCACCGGGACAGGGGGCACTGAAGCTTTCTTT.

V gene TRBV5-4 combines with J gene TRBJ1-4, with 10 bases lining up with TRBD1. The CDR3 totals 17 residues. The V gene's germline CDR1 is SGHNT and CDR2 YYREEE (reference sequence). J lost 1 base, V lost 3 bases, and 6 bases had no gene match. The chain's CDR3 is CASSSKTGGRTNEKLFF. The CDR3 DNA sequence: TGTGCCAGCAGCTCAAAGACAGGGGGCAGAACTAATGAAAAACTGTTTTTT.

The chain has TRBV6-5 and TRBJ2-1; a possible D gene is TRBD2 (6 bases). Germline-derived CDR1 and CDR2 are MNHEY and SVGAGI. The CDR3 runs 14 residues. The V gene lost 6 bases and the J gene lost 4 bases, with 13 bases spanning the gap. The CDR3 region is CASRVGSSYNEQFF. The CDR3 nucleotides are TGTGCCAGCAGGGTCGGGAGTTCTTACAATGAGCAGTTCTTC.

The rearrangement joins TRBV11-1 to TRBJ2-3; no reliable D call. Germline CDR1 SGHAT, CDR2 FQDESV (reference sequence). V lost 2 bases and J lost 3, with 12 bases in between. CDR3 size: 15 residues. The CDR3 loop is CASSLTTPATDTQYF. CDR3 nucleotides: TGTGCCAGCAGCTTAACCACTCCCGCGACAGATACGCAGTATTTT.

There are a few counts of this clone. Other DNA sequences in the sample encode the same CDR3. The rearrangement joins TRBV2 to TRBJ1-5; 11 bases match TRBD1. Trimming at V came to 4 bases and at J to 7 bases, leaving 3 bases not matched to a gene. CDR1 is SNHLY and CDR2 is FYNNEI in the germline V gene. The length of the CDR3 is 14 residues. The CDR3 sequence: CASSGTGGRQPQHF. DNA for the CDR3: TGTGCCAGCAGTGGGACAGGGGGCAGGCAGCCCCAGCATTTT.

V is TRBV2 and J is TRBJ1-2; 7 nucleotides match TRBD1. Trimming took 8 bases from V and 7 from J; bases not matched to a gene: 13. Germline V gene data show CDR1 as SNHLY and CDR2 as FYNNEI. The CDR3 totals 14 residues. DNA of the CDR3: TGTGCCAGCGGAAGGGGGCAGTTTGGCGGTGGCTACACCTTC. Amino acid sequence: CASGRGQFGGGYTF.

The rearrangement uses TRBV5-1 and TRBJ2-2; D perhaps matches TRBD1 (6 bases). This CDR3 has 14 residues. Trimming removed 1 base at V and 6 bases at J, with 10 bases between. Looked up from germline, CDR1 is SGHRS and CDR2 is YFSETQ. In DNA, the CDR3 is TGCGCCAGCAGCTTGTCGACAGGTTCCGGGGAGCTGTTTTTT. Translating gives CASSLSTGSGELFF.

The chain has TRBV3-1 (or the pseudogene TRBV3-2) and TRBJ2-1, with 8 positions matching TRBD2. V lost 4 bases, J lost 8 bases, and 10 bases stayed unmatched. The germline V gene has CDR1 LGHDT and CDR2 YNNKEL (reference sequence). This CDR3 is 15 amino acids long. CDR3 in DNA: TGTGCCAGCAGCCCCCACGTGAGCGGGAGAGATGAGCAGTTCTTC. Amino acids: CASSPHVSGRDEQFF.

This chain links TRBV9 with TRBJ2-3, with D unresolved. The germline V gene encodes CDR1 SGDLS and CDR2 YYNGEE. The CDR3 sequence is 14 residues long. The V end was cut by 4 bases, the J end by 6 bases, with 15 bases between. The CDR3: CASSPLRYRDTQYF. As DNA, the CDR3 is TGTGCCAGCAGCCCTCTCCGATATCGCGATACGCAGTATTTT.

CDR3: CASSQGSYRAFSYNSPLHF. The DNA of the CDR3 is TGCGCCAGCAGCCAGGGCTCCTACAGGGCTTTCTCCTATAATTCACCCCTCCACTTT. This chain links TRBV4-1 with TRBJ1-6; D might be TRBD1 (6 bases). This CDR3 spans 19 amino acids. The germline CDR1 and CDR2 sequences are MGHRA and YSYEKL. Trimming took 3 bases from V and 0 from J, leaving 18 bases between them.

J is TRBJ1-2 and V is TRBV18, with D tentatively TRBD1 (5 bases). V lost 7 bases and J lost 7, with 16 bases in between. The CDR3 runs 13 residues. Germline CDR1 KGHSH, CDR2 LQKENI. This CDR3 is CASYPGQGGGYTF. In DNA form, the CDR3 reads TGTGCCAGCTATCCAGGCCAGGGCGGTGGCTACACCTTC.

The chain employs TRBV6-2 or TRBV6-3 and TRBJ1-2; TRBD1 matches 7 bases. The germline V gene encodes CDR1 MNHEY and CDR2 SVGEGT. Unmatched junction bases numbered 20, after V lost 5 bases and J lost 14 bases. CDR3 length: 15 amino acids. Here the CDR3 DNA reads TGTGCCAGCAGTAGCAGACTACCTTCACAGGGGCAGCAGACCTTC. It encodes CASSSRLPSQGQQTF.

The V gene is TRBV5-6, the J gene TRBJ2-5; 9 bases are a match to TRBD1. CDR1 SGHDT and CDR2 YYEEEE come from the germline V gene. Unmatched junction bases numbered 7, after V lost 3 bases and J lost 4 bases. The CDR3 runs 15 residues. The CDR3 DNA reads TGTGCCAGCAGCTCACAGGGGGCTGGAGGAGAGACCCAGTACTTC. Translating it yields CASSSQGAGGETQYF.

This chain links TRBV4-2 with TRBJ2-3; no definite D call. V lost 1 base to trimming and J lost 0 bases, with 8 bases between them. The CDR3 spans 15 residues. Germline V CDR1 and CDR2: LGHNA, YNFKEQ. The CDR3 is CASSQADGSTDTQYF. Here the CDR3 DNA reads TGTGCCAGCAGCCAAGCAGACGGGAGCACAGATACGCAGTATTTT.

The V and J genes are TRBV5-4 and TRBJ1-2, with 9 bases matching TRBD1. V shed 0 bases and J 4 bases; nucleotides not matched to a gene: 10. From germline, CDR1 is SGHNT and CDR2 YYREEE (reference sequence). The CDR3 length is 17 residues. The CDR3: CASSLDPTGTGSYGYTF. CDR3 DNA sequence: TGTGCCAGCAGCTTGGACCCAACCGGGACAGGGAGCTATGGCTACACCTTC.

The J gene is TRBJ2-7, the V gene TRBV12-3 or TRBV12-4, with no clear D. This CDR3 has 12 amino acids. Trimming removed 6 bases from V and 5 bases from J, with 11 bases in between. The CDR3 loop is CASSSTPHEQYF. DNA for the CDR3: TGTGCCAGCAGCTCGACCCCCCACGAGCAGTACTTC.

The chain employs TRBV10-3 and TRBJ1-1, with D perhaps matching TRBD1 (5 bases). The CDR3 is 15 residues long. V dropped 4 bases and J dropped 8 bases, with 20 bases sitting between them. Germline loops: CDR1 ENHRY, CDR2 SYGVKD. In nucleotides, the CDR3 is TGTGCCATCAGTGTCAGTCCAGGGCGGAGCTCGGAAGCTTTCTTT. Translation gives CAISVSPGRSSEAFF.

The rearrangement uses TRBV30 and TRBJ2-1, with D perhaps matching TRBD2 (6 bases). CDR1 and CDR2 from the germline V gene are GTSNPN and SVGIG (reference sequence). Trimming cost V 1 base and J 3 bases, with 19 bases left between them. The CDR3 runs 17 residues. CDR3: CAWSASRVSGFYNEQFF. The CDR3 DNA sequence: TGTGCCTGGAGTGCCTCAAGGGTTAGCGGTTTCTACAATGAGCAGTTCTTC. Variable domain in full (rest from reference TRBV30 and TRBJ2-1): SQTIHQWPATLVQPVGSPLSLECTVEGTSNPNLYWYRQAAGRGLQLLFYSVGIGQISSEVPQNLSASRPQDRQFILSSKKLLLSDSGFYLCAWSASRVSGFYNEQFFGPGTRLTVL.

With regard to this clone: The junction does not match germline at one end; this may be a read error. This chain uses TRBV3-1 (or the pseudogene TRBV3-2) with TRBJ2-1, with TRBD1 identical over 9 bases. CDR1 is LGHDT, CDR2 YNNKEL, per germline (reference sequence). The CDR3 has 13 amino acids. CDR3 protein: CASSPARGQGRVF. CDR3 nucleotide sequence: TGTGCCAGCAGCCCGGCTAGGGGACAGGGAAGAGTCTTC.

This clone was observed once. The chain uses TRBV27 and TRBJ2-7, with D possibly being TRBD2 (7 bases). Trimming removed 8 bases from V and 11 bases from J, with 25 bases in between. The CDR3 sequence is 14 residues long. Looked up from germline, CDR1 is MNHEY and CDR2 is SMNVEV (reference sequence). In DNA form, the CDR3 reads TGTGCCAGCGGCCTTGGGGGCGGGAGTCCCGGGGAGTACTTC. Residues: CASGLGGGSPGEYF.

The chain recombines TRBV7-8 with TRBJ1-1, with a weak D call TRBD1 (5 bases). The germline CDR1 and CDR2 sequences are SGHVS and FQNEAQ. This CDR3 has 16 residues. V was cut by 0 bases and J by 1 base, with 12 bases left in between. The CDR3 sequence is CASSLASRGSNTEAFF. The CDR3 DNA reads as TGTGCCAGCAGCTTAGCGTCGAGGGGCTCGAACACTGAAGCTTTCTTT.